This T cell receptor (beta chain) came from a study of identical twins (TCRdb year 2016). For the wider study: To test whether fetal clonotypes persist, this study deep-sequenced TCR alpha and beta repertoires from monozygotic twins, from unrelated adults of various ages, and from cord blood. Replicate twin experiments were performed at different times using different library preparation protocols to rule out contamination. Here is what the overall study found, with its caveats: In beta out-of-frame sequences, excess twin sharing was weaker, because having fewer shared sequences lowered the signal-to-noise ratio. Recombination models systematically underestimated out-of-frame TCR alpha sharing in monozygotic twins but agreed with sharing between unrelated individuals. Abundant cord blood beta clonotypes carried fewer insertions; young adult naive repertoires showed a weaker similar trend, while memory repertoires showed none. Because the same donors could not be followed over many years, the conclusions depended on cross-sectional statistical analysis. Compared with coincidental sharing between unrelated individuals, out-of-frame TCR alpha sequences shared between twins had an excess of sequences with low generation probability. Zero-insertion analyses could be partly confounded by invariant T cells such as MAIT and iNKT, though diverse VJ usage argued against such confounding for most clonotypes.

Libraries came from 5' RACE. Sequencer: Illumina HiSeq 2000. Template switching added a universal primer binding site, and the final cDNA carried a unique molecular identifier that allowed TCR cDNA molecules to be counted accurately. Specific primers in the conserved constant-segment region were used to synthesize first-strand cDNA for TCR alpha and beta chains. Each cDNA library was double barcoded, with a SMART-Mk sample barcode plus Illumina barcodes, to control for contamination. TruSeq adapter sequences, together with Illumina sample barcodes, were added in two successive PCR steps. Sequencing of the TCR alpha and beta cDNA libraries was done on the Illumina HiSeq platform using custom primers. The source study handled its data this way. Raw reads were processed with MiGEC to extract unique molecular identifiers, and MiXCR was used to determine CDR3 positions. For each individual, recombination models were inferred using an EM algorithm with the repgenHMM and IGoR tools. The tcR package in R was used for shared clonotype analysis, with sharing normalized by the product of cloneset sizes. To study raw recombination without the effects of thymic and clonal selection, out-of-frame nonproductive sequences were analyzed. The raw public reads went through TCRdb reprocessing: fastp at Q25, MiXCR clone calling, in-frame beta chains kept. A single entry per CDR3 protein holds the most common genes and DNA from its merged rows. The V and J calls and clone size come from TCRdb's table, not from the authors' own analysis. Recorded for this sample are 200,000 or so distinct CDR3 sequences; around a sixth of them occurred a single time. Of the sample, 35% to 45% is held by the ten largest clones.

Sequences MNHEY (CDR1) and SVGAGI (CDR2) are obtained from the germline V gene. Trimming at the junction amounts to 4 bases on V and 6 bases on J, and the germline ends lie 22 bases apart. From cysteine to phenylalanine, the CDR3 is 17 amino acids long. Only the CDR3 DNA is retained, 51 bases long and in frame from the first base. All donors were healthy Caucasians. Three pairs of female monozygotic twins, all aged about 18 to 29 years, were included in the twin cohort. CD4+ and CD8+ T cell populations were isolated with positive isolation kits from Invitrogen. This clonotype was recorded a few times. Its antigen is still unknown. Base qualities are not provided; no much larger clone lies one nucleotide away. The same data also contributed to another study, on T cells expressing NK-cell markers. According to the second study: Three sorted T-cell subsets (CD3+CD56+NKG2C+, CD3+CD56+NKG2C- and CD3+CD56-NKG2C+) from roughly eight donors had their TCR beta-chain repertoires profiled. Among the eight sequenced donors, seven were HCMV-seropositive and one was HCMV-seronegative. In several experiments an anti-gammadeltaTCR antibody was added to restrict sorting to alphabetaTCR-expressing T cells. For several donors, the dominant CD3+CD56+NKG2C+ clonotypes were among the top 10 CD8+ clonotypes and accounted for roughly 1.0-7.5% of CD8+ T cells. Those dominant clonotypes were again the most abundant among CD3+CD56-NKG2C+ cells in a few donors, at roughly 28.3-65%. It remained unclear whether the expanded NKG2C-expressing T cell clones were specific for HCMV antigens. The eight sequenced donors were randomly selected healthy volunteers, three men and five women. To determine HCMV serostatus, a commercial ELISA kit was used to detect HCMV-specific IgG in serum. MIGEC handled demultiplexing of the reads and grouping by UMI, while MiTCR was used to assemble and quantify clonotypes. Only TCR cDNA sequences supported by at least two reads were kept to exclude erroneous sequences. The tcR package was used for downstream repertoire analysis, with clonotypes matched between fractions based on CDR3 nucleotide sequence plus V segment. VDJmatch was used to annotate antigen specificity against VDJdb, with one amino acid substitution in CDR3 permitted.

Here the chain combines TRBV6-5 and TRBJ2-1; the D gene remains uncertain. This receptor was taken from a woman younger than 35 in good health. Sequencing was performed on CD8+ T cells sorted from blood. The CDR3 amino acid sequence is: CASSSILRSIVVNEQFF. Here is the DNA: TGTGCCAGCAGTTCGATCCTACGGTCGATCGTGGTCAATGAGCAGTTCTTC.